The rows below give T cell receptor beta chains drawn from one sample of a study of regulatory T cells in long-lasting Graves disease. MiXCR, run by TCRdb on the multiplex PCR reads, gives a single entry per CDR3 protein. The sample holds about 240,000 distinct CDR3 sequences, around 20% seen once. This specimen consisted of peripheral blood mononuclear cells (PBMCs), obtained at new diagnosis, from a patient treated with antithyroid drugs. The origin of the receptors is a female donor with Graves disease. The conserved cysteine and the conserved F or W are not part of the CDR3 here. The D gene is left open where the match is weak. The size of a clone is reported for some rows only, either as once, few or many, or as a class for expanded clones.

ASSFWGQGRDTDTQY | TRBV7-9 | many | TRBD1
ATSSRAGSKTQY | TRBV24-1 | many | TRBD2
ASGLGGTPYEQY | TRBV2 | NA | NA
ASSLPGIPRDRGMNEQF | TRBV7-2 | NA | TRBD1
ASSYSSYWFEQY | TRBV6-2/TRBV6-3 | NA | NA
ASSLGGQGVGKLF | TRBV12-3/TRBV12-4 | many | TRBD1
SARATFNEQF | TRBV20-1 | many | NA
ASTPDREDAF | TRBV6-9 | few | TRBD1
ASSQQNEQF | TRBV4-2 | many | NA
ASSVQATENTEAF | TRBV6-1 | many | NA
SAIAGNADTQY | TRBV20-1 | many | TRBD2
SARVQGRNSPLH | TRBV20-1 | many | NA
ASSADSNTGELF | TRBV7-9 | NA | NA
ANRNLGGVSNYGYT | TRBV6-2/TRBV6-3 | few | NA
ASSPRLAGVREQF | TRBV6-2/TRBV6-3 | many | TRBD2
ATQPTGGSSPLH | TRBV15 | many | NA
AINNLGQEETQY | TRBV10-3 | NA | TRBD1
ASSFNDGELF | TRBV5-1 | NA | NA
ASSSGTTGEGSPLH | TRBV7-3 | few | TRBD1
ASRGPGTGVNQPQH | TRBV2 | NA | TRBD1
ASSWDFQETQY | TRBV28 | many | NA
ASSLLPRAEAF | TRBV9 | few | NA
ASSLVLGGSTEAF | TRBV7-2 | many | NA
SVLRDATSRDTQY | TRBV29-1 | many | NA
ASSQQASGRETQY | TRBV3-1 | NA | TRBD2
ASSAEGGLGNSPLH | TRBV9 | many | NA
ASSATGTLDQPQH | TRBV9 | NA | NA
ASSVDGRFNEQF | TRBV9 | many | NA
ASTLGWGYNEQF | TRBV12-3/TRBV12-4 | NA | NA
ASSLGGNLTTRERNTGELF | TRBV7-2 | many | NA
ASSLQIGQNTGELF | TRBV7-7 | once | NA
ASSQYRARGNEQF | TRBV6-2/TRBV6-3 | many | NA
ATRDPLLSLH | TRBV6-1 | NA | NA
ASSEEPQFNEKLF | TRBV6-1 | NA | NA
ASTRGTSGGTDTQY | TRBV6-2/TRBV6-3 | many | TRBD2
ASSLRTSGGAETQY | TRBV3-1 | many | TRBD2
ASSLFGQGGNSPLH | TRBV27 | many | TRBD1
ASSSGGTVHEKLF | TRBV28 | NA | TRBD1
ASSPPQDSSTDTQY | TRBV18 | many | NA
ASSEGVPDTQY | TRBV6-2/TRBV6-3 | many | NA
ASSQERAGGSKNIQY | TRBV4-3 | many | TRBD2
ASTRRESSYEQY | TRBV6-1 | NA | TRBD2
ASSLDLSGGGTDTQY | TRBV5-1 | few | TRBD2
SAGRGLYNEQF | TRBV20-1 | many | NA
ASSLGRRGTGADEQY | TRBV5-1 | many | TRBD1
ASSLGNLAGETQY | TRBV5-1 | many | TRBD2
SAGQGGYGYT | TRBV20-1 | NA | TRBD1